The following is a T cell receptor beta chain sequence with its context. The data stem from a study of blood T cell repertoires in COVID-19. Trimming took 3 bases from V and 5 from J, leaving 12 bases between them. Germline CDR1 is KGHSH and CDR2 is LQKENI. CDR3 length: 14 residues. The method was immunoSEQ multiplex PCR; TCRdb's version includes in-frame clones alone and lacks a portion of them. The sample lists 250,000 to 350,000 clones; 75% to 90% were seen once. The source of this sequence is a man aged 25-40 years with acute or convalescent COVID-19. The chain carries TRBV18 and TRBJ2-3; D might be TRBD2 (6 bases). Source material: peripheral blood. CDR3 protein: CASSPQEAGDTQYF. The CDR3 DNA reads TGTGCCAGCTCACCCCAAGAAGCGGGAGATACGCAGTATTTT.